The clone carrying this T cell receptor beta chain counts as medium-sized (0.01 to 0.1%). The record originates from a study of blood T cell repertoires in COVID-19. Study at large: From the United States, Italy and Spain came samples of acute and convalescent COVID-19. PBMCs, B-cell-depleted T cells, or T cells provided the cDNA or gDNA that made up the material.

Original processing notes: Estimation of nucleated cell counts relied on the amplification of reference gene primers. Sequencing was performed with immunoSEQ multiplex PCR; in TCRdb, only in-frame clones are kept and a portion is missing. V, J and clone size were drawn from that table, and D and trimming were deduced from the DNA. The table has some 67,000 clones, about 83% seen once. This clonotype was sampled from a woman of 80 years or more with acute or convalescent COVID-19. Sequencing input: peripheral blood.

The chain's CDR3 is CASSSSTGELFF. The CDR3 nucleotides are TGCGCCAGCAGCTCTAGCACCGGGGAGCTGTTTTTT. The rearrangement links TRBV5-1 to TRBJ2-2; D unclear. Per germline, CDR1 SGHRS and CDR2 YFSETQ. V shed 3 bases and J shed 4 bases, with 4 bases lying between them. The CDR3 totals 12 residues.